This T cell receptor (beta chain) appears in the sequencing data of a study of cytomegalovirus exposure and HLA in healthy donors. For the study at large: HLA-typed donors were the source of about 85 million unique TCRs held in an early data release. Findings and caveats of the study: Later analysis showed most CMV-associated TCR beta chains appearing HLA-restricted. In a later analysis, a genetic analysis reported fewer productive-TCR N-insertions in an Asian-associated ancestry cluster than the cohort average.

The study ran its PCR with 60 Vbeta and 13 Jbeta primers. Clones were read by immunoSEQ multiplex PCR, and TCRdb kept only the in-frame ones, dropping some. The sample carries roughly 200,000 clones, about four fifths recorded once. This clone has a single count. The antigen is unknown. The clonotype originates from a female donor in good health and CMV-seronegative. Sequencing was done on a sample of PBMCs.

CDR3 sequence reads: CASSEDRNEQFF. CDR3 nucleotides: TGTGCCAGCAGCGAAGACAGGAATGAGCAGTTCTTC. The chain couples TRBV5-6 to TRBJ2-1; a weak D match, TRBD1 (6 bases). This CDR3 has 12 residues. Germline CDR1 reads SGHDT; CDR2 reads YYEEEE. V was shortened by 4 bases and J by 7 bases, with 9 bases between the two germline ends.